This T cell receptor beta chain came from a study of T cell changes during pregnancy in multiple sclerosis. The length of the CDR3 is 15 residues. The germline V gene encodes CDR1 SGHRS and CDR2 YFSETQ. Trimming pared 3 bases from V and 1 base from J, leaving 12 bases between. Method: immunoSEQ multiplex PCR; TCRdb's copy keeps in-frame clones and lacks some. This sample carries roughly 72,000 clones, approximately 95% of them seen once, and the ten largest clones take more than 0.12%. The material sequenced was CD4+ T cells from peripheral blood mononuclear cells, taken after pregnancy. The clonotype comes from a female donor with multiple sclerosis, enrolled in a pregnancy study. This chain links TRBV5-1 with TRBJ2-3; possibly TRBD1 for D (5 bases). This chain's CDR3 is CASSSLLQGTDTQYF. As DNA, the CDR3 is TGCGCCAGCAGCTCTCTTCTACAGGGCACAGATACGCAGTATTTT. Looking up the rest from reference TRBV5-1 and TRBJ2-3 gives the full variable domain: KAGVTQTPRYLIKTRGQQVTLSCSPISGHRSVSWYQQTPGQGLQFLFEYFSETQRNKGNFPGRFSGRQFSNSRSEMNVSTLELGDSALYLCASSSLLQGTDTQYFGPGTRLTVL.